The 28 T cell receptor beta chains given below trace back to one sample, sequenced in a study of CD8+CD57+ T cells in acquired aplastic anemia. Patients picked for sequencing had shown CD8+CD57+ cell expansion detected by flow cytometry. TCR beta VDJ combinations and CDR3 sequences were profiled from genomic DNA. A single record per CDR3 protein comes from TCRdb applying MiXCR to the reads. Of approximately 300,000 distinct CDR3 sequences detected, about three fifths appear once; the ten largest clones hold under 1.5%. Sequenced sample: sorted CD4+, CD8+, or CD8+CD57+ T cells (not recorded which) from PBMCs. These receptors all stem from a human donor with aplastic anemia.

V gene TRBV7-2 combines with J gene TRBJ2-7; TRBD2 agrees at 13 bases. The germline gives CDR1 SGHTA, CDR2 FQGNSA. This CDR3 has 15 residues. V lost 5 bases and J lost 2; bases outside the gene matches: 3. The DNA of the CDR3 is TGTGCCAGCAGCCAGACTAGCGGGAGGACCTACGAGCAGTACTTC. It translates to CASSQTSGRTYEQYF.

This chain connects TRBV5-1 to TRBJ2-3; TRBD1 aligns across 9 bases. This CDR3 spans 15 amino acids. CDR1 is SGHRS and CDR2 is YFSETQ in the germline V gene. V shed 3 bases, J shed 4 bases, and the junction held 6 bases outside the gene matches. CDR3 nucleotides: TGCGCCAGCAGCTCGGACAGGGGCCGATCAGATACGCAGTATTTT. This encodes CASSSDRGRSDTQYF.

The V and J genes are TRBV25-1 and TRBJ2-1; D not certain. CDR3 length: 11 residues. Trimming removed 6 bases from V and 12 bases from J, with 12 bases in between. CDR1 and CDR2 from the germline V gene are MGHDK and SYGVNS. The CDR3 DNA follows: TGTGCCAGCAGCGACGTCCCAGGGCAGTTCTTC. It specifies CASSDVPGQFF.

The genes are TRBV5-1 and TRBJ2-1; no reliable D call. The CDR3 runs to 14 residues. Germline assignment: CDR1 SGHRS and CDR2 YFSETQ. Trimming shortened V by 0 bases and J by 5 bases, and 9 bases separated the two germline ends. CDR3 in amino acids: CASSLEPADNEQFF. Here the CDR3 DNA reads TGCGCCAGCAGCTTGGAACCCGCAGACAATGAGCAGTTCTTC.

A word on this clonotype: The conserved final phenylalanine or tryptophan is absent from the CDR3, which likely points to a read error. It is unclear where the CDR3 begins or ends on the DNA, so no DNA is shown, and the CDR3 is as TCRdb lists it. The V gene is TRBV4-1, the J gene TRBJ1-6; TRBD1, the table's D call, lacks a check against the DNA. 9 amino acids form the CDR3, both terminal residues included. Germline V gene data show CDR1 as MGHRA and CDR2 as YSYEKL. CDR3 region: CASTPSIPP.

This clonotype was seen at least ten times. One end of the junction does not line up with germline, which may come from a read error. V and J are TRBV7-2 and TRBJ2-7; the D is unclear. The CDR3 covers 15 residues. Germline assignment: CDR1 SGHTA and CDR2 FQGNSA. This CDR3 reads CASSLEGRSSYEQCF. The CDR3, as DNA: TGTGCCAGCAGCTTAGAAGGACGGAGCTCCTACGAGCAGTGCTTC.

The V and J genes are TRBV2 and TRBJ2-7; TRBD2 is a possible D gene (5 bases). This CDR3 has 15 residues. Germline V gives CDR1 SNHLY, CDR2 FYNNEI. The V end was cut by 6 bases, the J end by 2 bases, with 17 bases between. The chain's CDR3 is CASSRAEGITYEQYF. Written as DNA, the CDR3 is TGTGCCAGCAGCCGAGCGGAAGGAATTACCTACGAGCAGTACTTC.

This clonotype came up many times. V and J are TRBV5-1 and TRBJ2-3; D possibly corresponds to TRBD2 (5 bases). This CDR3 is built from 14 residues. Germline assignment: CDR1 SGHRS and CDR2 YFSETQ. V dropped 7 bases and J dropped 1 base, with 13 bases sitting between them. The CDR3, as DNA: TGCGCCAGCGGCCGAGAGAGGGGCACAGATACGCAGTATTTT. Translated: CASGRERGTDTQYF.

This chain's CDR3 is CASSQRSGTGDTGELFF. DNA for the CDR3: TGCGCCAGCAGCCAACGATCCGGGACAGGCGACACCGGGGAGCTGTTTTTT. The V call is TRBV4-1, the J call TRBJ2-2, with 8 bases aligning to TRBD1. V shed 2 bases and J 3 bases; nucleotides not matched to a gene: 8. This CDR3 spans 17 amino acids. Germline V CDR1 and CDR2: MGHRA, YSYEKL.

Of note for this clonotype: A junction boundary mismatches the germline segment, possibly from a read error. V and J are TRBV24-1 and TRBJ2-1, with TRBD1 identical over 9 bases. Looked up from germline, CDR1 is KGHDR and CDR2 is SFDVKD. This CDR3 has 14 residues. In DNA, the CDR3 is TGTGCCACCAGTGAGGGACAGGGCTACAGTGAGCAGTTCTTC. Its translation: CATSEGQGYSEQFF.

Only one count was recorded for this clonotype. This rearrangement joins TRBV10-2 to TRBJ1-2; no firm D call. This CDR3 contains 15 residues. Trimming removed 2 bases at V and 4 bases at J, with 14 bases between. Germline assignment: CDR1 WSHSY and CDR2 SAAADI. The CDR3 DNA is TGCGCCAGCAGTGAGATTCCGGGAGGCGTCTATGGCTACACCTTC. Amino acid sequence: CASSEIPGGVYGYTF.

V gene TRBV20-1 combines with J gene TRBJ2-3; TRBD1 or TRBD2 may be the D gene (5 bases each). This CDR3 has 17 residues. Trimming removed 2 bases from V and 0 bases from J, with 18 bases in between. Per the germline V gene, CDR1 is DFQATT and CDR2 is SNEGSKA (reference sequence). The CDR3 DNA reads TGCAGTGCTAGATGGTCTTTGTCGGGACCTAGCACAGATACGCAGTATTTT. It yields the protein CSARWSLSGPSTDTQYF.

This clonotype was counted only a few times. The V and J genes are TRBV19 and TRBJ1-5; D is unresolved. The CDR3 contains 13 residues. Trimming pared 5 bases from V and 5 bases from J, leaving 10 bases between. From germline, CDR1 is LNHDA and CDR2 SQIVND (reference sequence). This CDR3 is CASSWEPDQPQHF. The CDR3 region has the DNA TGTGCCAGTAGTTGGGAGCCGGATCAGCCCCAGCATTTT.

V is TRBV5-5 and J is TRBJ2-7, with D perhaps TRBD1 (5 bases). CDR3 length: 13 residues. CDR1 and CDR2 (germline): SGHKS, YYEKEE (reference sequence). The V gene lost 2 bases and the J gene lost 4 bases, with 10 bases spanning the gap. In nucleotides, the CDR3 is TGTGCCAGCAGCTTTTGGCAGGGTTACGAGCAGTACTTC. This sequence encodes CASSFWQGYEQYF.

The sample holds a few counts of this clonotype. The rearrangement joins TRBV5-1 to TRBJ2-2; D gene ambiguous. Germline CDR1 and CDR2: SGHRS and YFSETQ. Trimming removed 1 base from V and 4 bases from J, with 8 bases in between. The length of the CDR3 is 14 residues. This CDR3 is CASSLSISTGELFF. CDR3 sequence (DNA): TGCGCCAGCAGCTTGAGCATCTCCACCGGGGAGCTGTTTTTT.

This clonotype was seen many times. The CDR3 sequence: CASSLAGGSNTEAFF. CDR3 nucleotide sequence: TGTGCCAGCAGCTTGGCAGGGGGATCGAACACTGAAGCTTTCTTT. The genes are TRBV5-4 and TRBJ1-1; 7 bases line up with TRBD1. CDR3 length equals 15 residues. V was pared by 0 bases and J by 1 base, with 3 bases of the junction left unmatched. Germline V CDR1 and CDR2: SGHNT, YYREEE (reference sequence).

The V gene is TRBV7-3, the J gene TRBJ1-1; D unresolved. The CDR3 totals 14 residues. Trimming removed 3 bases from V and 2 bases from J, with 10 bases in between. Looked up from germline, CDR1 is SGHTA and CDR2 is FQGTGA. CDR3 sequence: CASSLGVDNTEAFF. Written as DNA, the CDR3 is TGTGCCAGCAGCTTGGGTGTAGACAACACTGAAGCTTTCTTT.

The rearrangement joins TRBV20-1 to TRBJ2-2; TRBD1 agrees at 8 bases. The CDR3 is 16 amino acids. Germline CDR1 reads DFQATT; CDR2 reads SNEGSKA (reference sequence). The V gene end was trimmed by 0 bases and the J gene end by 2 bases; junction bases not matched to a gene: 5. CDR3 amino acids: CSARDPGTGNTGELFF. DNA for the CDR3: TGCAGTGCTAGAGATCCAGGGACAGGAAACACCGGGGAGCTGTTTTTT.

This rearrangement joins TRBV19 to TRBJ1-1; no definite D call. The germline V and J ends were trimmed by 0 bases and 9 bases, with 20 bases remaining between them. This CDR3 comprises 16 residues. Germline V gene sequence: CDR1 LNHDA, CDR2 SQIVND (reference sequence). This CDR3 is CASSIDGFGRQAQAFF. In nucleotides, the CDR3 is TGTGCCAGTAGTATAGACGGTTTTGGTCGCCAGGCCCAAGCTTTCTTT.

This chain joins TRBV7-9 and TRBJ2-7; 11 bases agree with TRBD1. Trimming removed 3 bases from V and 2 bases from J; junction bases left unmatched: 9. The CDR3 spans 17 residues. CDR1 and CDR2 from the germline V gene are SEHNR and FQNEAQ (reference sequence). CDR3 nucleotide sequence: TGTGCCAGCAGCTTGGAGGGATCGGGACAGGGGGCCTACGAGCAGTACTTC. Translated, it gives CASSLEGSGQGAYEQYF. Variable domain in full (rest from reference TRBV7-9 and TRBJ2-7): DTGVSQNPRHKITKRGQNVTFRCDPISEHNRLYWYRQTLGQGPEFLTYFQNEAQLEKSRLLSDRFSAERPKGSFSTLEIQRTEQGDSAMYLCASSLEGSGQGAYEQYFGPGTRLTVT.

This clonotype was seen many times. The chain recombines TRBV12-3 or TRBV12-4 with TRBJ2-7, with a possible D match to TRBD1 (5 bases). There are 13 residues in the CDR3. Trimming took off 3 bases at V and 3 bases at J, with 9 bases between the two ends. Here the CDR3 reads CASSFDSVYEQYF. DNA of the CDR3: TGTGCCAGCAGTTTTGACAGCGTCTACGAGCAGTACTTC.

The V gene is TRBV7-9, the J gene TRBJ2-2; TRBD1 aligns across 7 bases. This CDR3 comprises 16 residues. In germline, CDR1 is SEHNR, CDR2 FQNEAQ (reference sequence). V shed 5 bases, J shed 6 bases, and the junction held 12 bases outside the gene matches. The CDR3 protein is CASSPPGTASAGELFF. CDR3 nucleotides: TGTGCCAGCAGCCCACCCGGGACAGCGTCGGCCGGGGAGCTGTTTTTT.

This clonotype was observed a handful of times. The rearrangement links TRBV20-1 to TRBJ2-7, with 8 bases aligning to TRBD2. The CDR3 loop spans 15 amino acids. CDR1 and CDR2 from the germline V gene are DFQATT and SNEGSKA (reference sequence). Trimming removed 6 bases from V and 3 bases from J; junction bases left unmatched: 13. CDR3 in DNA: TGCAGTGCCTGGGATAGCGGGGCCACCGACTACGAGCAGTACTTC. Amino acid sequence: CSAWDSGATDYEQYF.

This clonotype was counted a few times. V usage is TRBV20-1 and J usage is TRBJ1-1; no clear D gene. CDR3 size: 13 residues. Trimming removed 3 bases at V and 3 bases at J, with 11 bases between. CDR1 and CDR2 (germline): DFQATT, SNEGSKA (reference sequence). The DNA for the CDR3 is TGCAGTGCTAGGGGAAGGGCGGACACTGAAGCTTTCTTT. Its translation: CSARGRADTEAFF.

V usage is TRBV19 and J usage is TRBJ2-7; tentatively, D is TRBD1 or TRBD2 (5 bases each). This CDR3 contains 13 residues. V lost 7 bases and J 1 base, leaving 11 bases between the germline ends. The germline V gene encodes CDR1 LNHDA and CDR2 SQIVND (reference sequence). CDR3 nucleotide sequence: TGTGCCAGTACTAGGGACGCATCCTACGAGCAGTACTTC. Amino acids: CASTRDASYEQYF.

This clonotype was seen ten or more times. The J gene is TRBJ2-3, the V gene TRBV7-8; TRBD2 agrees at 9 bases. J gave up 6 bases and V 1 base, and 5 bases lay outside the gene matches. This CDR3 is built from 15 residues. Germline V gives CDR1 SGHVS, CDR2 FQNEAQ. Here the CDR3 DNA reads TGTGCCAGCAGCTTAGTAGCGGGGGCCCAGGATACGCAGTATTTT. It translates to CASSLVAGAQDTQYF.

This clonotype was observed many times. This chain links TRBV7-9 with TRBJ2-2; D uncertain. This CDR3 is 14 amino acids long. Looked up from germline, CDR1 is SEHNR and CDR2 is FQNEAQ (reference sequence). In nucleotides, the CDR3 is TGTGCAAATCGCCCCCCCCTGAACACCGGGGAGCTGTTTTTT. Residues: CANRPPLNTGELFF.

Turning to this clonotype: Germline is not matched at one junction end, which may reflect a read error. The chain carries TRBV10-1 and TRBJ2-1; D call uncertain. In germline, CDR1 is WNHNN, CDR2 SYGVQD (reference sequence). CDR3 length: 11 residues. The CDR3 protein is CASTASSEQFF. CDR3 nucleotide sequence: TGTGCCAGCACCGCTTCCAGTGAGCAGTTCTTC.